The T cell receptor beta chain described here comes from a study of T cell therapy after organ transplantation. Study-level results: Effects of concurrent antirejection and antiviral medications were not evaluable.

TCRdb keeps only in-frame clones here, not all; method: immunoSEQ multiplex PCR. The sample includes 5,800 or so clones, about three quarters of them seen just once. Germline V lookup: CDR1 SGDLS, CDR2 YYNGEE. V was shortened by 0 bases and J by 9 bases, with 10 bases between the two germline ends. The CDR3 sequence is 13 residues long. With respect to this clone: Its specificity is not known.

Time point here: 4-8 weeks after completion of therapy. This chain joins TRBV9 and TRBJ2-1; a possible D gene is TRBD2 (6 bases). The TCR sequence derives from a human patient who had received a solid organ transplant and had CMV disease. Some of the T cells may derive from the graft donor. This specimen consisted of CD8+ T cells from blood, obtained after autologous CMV-specific T cell therapy. The CDR3 nucleotides read TGTGCCAGCAGCGTAGCGGGAGTTCTTGAGCAGTTCTTC. It yields the protein CASSVAGVLEQFF.